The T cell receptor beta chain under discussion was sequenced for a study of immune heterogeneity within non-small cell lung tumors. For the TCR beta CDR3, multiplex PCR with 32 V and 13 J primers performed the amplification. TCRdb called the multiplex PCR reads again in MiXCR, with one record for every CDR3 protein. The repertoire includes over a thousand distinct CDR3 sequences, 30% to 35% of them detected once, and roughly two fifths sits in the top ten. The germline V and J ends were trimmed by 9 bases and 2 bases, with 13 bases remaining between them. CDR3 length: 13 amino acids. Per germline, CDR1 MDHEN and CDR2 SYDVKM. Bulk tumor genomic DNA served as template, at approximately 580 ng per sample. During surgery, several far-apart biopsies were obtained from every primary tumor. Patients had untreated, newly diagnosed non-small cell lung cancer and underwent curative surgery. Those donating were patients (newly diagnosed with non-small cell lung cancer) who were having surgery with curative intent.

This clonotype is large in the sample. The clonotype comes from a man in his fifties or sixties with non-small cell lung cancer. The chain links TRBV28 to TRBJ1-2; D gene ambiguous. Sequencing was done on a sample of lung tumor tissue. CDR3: CASLQTANYGYTF. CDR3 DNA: TGTGCCAGTTTACAGACGGCGAACTATGGCTACACCTTC.